This is a list of T cell receptor beta chains from one sample in a study of technical replicates of blood from a handful of donors. Sequencing was performed with immunoSEQ multiplex PCR; in TCRdb, only in-frame clones are kept and a portion is missing. This table holds 65,000 to 95,000 clones, around 97% found once. What was sequenced was T cells isolated from PBMCs. These receptors were taken from a human donor in good health. Both conserved end residues are part of each CDR3. Each record gives: D gene, J gene, V gene, clone size, CDR3 length, CDR3 protein, CDR3 DNA. A D gene is named only where the DNA matches it firmly. Only some rows state a clone size, as once, few, many or a class for expanded clones.

>.|TRBJ2-4|TRBV7-8|.|16
CASSLARGAAENIQYF
TGTGCCAGCAGCTTAGCGAGAGGCGCGGCTGAAAACATTCAGTACTTC
>TRBD1|TRBJ1-1|TRBV5-1|.|16
CASSLGQGGMNTEAFF
TGCGCCAGCAGCTTGGGACAGGGGGGAATGAACACTGAAGCTTTCTTT
>TRBD1|TRBJ2-7|TRBV14|.|16
CASSQALGQGIYEQYF
TGTGCCAGCAGCCAAGCCTTGGGACAGGGTATTTACGAGCAGTACTTC
>TRBD1|TRBJ2-7|TRBV2|.|14
CASSEYGQGYEQYF
TGTGCCAGCAGTGAATATGGACAGGGCTACGAGCAGTACTTC
>TRBD2|TRBJ2-2|TRBV7-9|.|16
CASTLLLAGYTGELFF
TGTGCCAGCACCTTACTCCTAGCGGGGTACACCGGGGAGCTGTTTTTT
>.|TRBJ1-6|TRBV11-2|.|14
CASSFNRENSPLHF
TGTGCCAGCAGCTTTAACAGGGAAAATTCACCCCTCCACTTT
>TRBD2|TRBJ2-1|TRBV18|once|15
CASSQTTSGYNEQFF
TGTGCCAGCTCCCAAACGACTAGCGGATACAATGAGCAGTTCTTC
>.|TRBJ2-1|TRBV29-1|.|11
CSAAREEVWFF
TGCAGCGCTGCGCGAGAGGAAGTATGGTTCTTC
>.|TRBJ1-3|TRBV4-2|.|16
CASSQESRGGGNTIYF
TGTGCCAGCAGCCAAGAATCGCGGGGCGGTGGAAACACCATATATTTT
>.|TRBJ2-4|TRBV5-1|.|13
CASSPLAKNIQYF
TGCGCCAGCAGCCCACTAGCCAAAAACATTCAGTACTTC
>.|TRBJ2-6|TRBV6-1|.|14
CASSEVFGANVLTF
TGTGCCAGCAGTGAAGTATTTGGGGCCAACGTCCTGACTTTC
>.|TRBJ1-1|TRBV29-1|.|14
CSVASGGRDTEAFF
TGCAGCGTTGCCTCTGGGGGCAGAGACACTGAAGCTTTCTTT
>TRBD1|TRBJ2-2|TRBV6-5|.|15
CASTHQGESTGELFF
TGTGCCAGCACCCACCAGGGGGAATCCACCGGGGAGCTGTTTTTT
>TRBD1|TRBJ2-2|TRBV7-8|.|15
CASSLTGVRVGELFF
TGTGCCAGCAGCTTGACAGGGGTTAGAGTCGGGGAGCTGTTTTTT
>.|TRBJ2-1|TRBV6-5|.|16
CASSYSTAVSEDEQFF
TGTGCCAGCAGTTACTCGACAGCAGTTAGTGAAGATGAGCAGTTCTTC
>.|TRBJ1-1|TRBV4-2|.|13
CASRVVGGTEAFF
TGTGCCAGCAGGGTGGTGGGGGGCACTGAAGCTTTCTTT
>.|TRBJ2-3|TRBV10-3|.|14
CATLLGHQGDTQYF
TGTGCCACCCTTTTGGGACACCAGGGAGATACGCAGTATTTT
>TRBD2|TRBJ2-5|TRBV28|.|15
CASSLTSGVVETQYF
TGTGCCAGCAGTTTAACTAGCGGGGTGGTAGAGACCCAGTACTTC
>TRBD1|TRBJ2-3|TRBV2|.|14
CARRQGTETDTQYF
TGTGCCCGCCGACAGGGGACGGAGACAGATACGCAGTATTTT
>.|TRBJ1-5|TRBV11-2|.|15
CASSLRGYSNQPQHF
TGTGCCAGCAGCTTAAGGGGATACAGCAATCAGCCCCAGCATTTT
>TRBD2|TRBJ2-1|TRBV2|.|15
CASTPGTSSYNEQFF
TGTGCCAGCACTCCGGGGACTAGCTCCTACAATGAGCAGTTCTTC
>TRBD1|TRBJ1-2|TRBV7-9|.|16
CASSLAPGGDNYGYTF
TGTGCCAGCAGCTTAGCCCCAGGGGGCGATAACTATGGCTACACCTTC
>TRBD1|TRBJ1-1|TRBV5-1|.|15
CASSPPPGGPTEAFF
TGCGCCAGCAGCCCCCCCCCAGGGGGCCCCACTGAAGCTTTCTTT
>.|TRBJ2-2|TRBV5-1|.|14
CASSLGQHTGELFF
TGCGCCAGCAGCCTTGGACAGCACACCGGGGAGCTGTTTTTT
>.|TRBJ1-2|TRBV27|.|15
CASSYKLPGPYGYTF
TGTGCCAGCAGCTATAAATTACCAGGTCCGTATGGCTACACCTTC
>.|TRBJ2-4|TRBV7-2|.|18
CASSLNGNWEWAKNIQYF
TGTGCCAGCAGCCTGAACGGAAATTGGGAGTGGGCCAAAAACATTCAGTACTTC
>TRBD2|TRBJ2-1|TRBV28|.|15
CASSPVAGAYNEQFF
TGTGCCAGCAGTCCCGTAGCGGGAGCGTACAATGAGCAGTTCTTC
>.|TRBJ1-5|TRBV19|.|14
CASQGHMSNQPQHF
TGTGCCAGCCAGGGACACATGAGCAATCAGCCCCAGCATTTT
>TRBD2|TRBJ2-1|TRBV29-1|.|14
CSVGRGLAPNEQFF
TGCAGCGTTGGCCGGGGACTAGCCCCTAATGAGCAGTTCTTC
>.|TRBJ2-5|TRBV5-1|once|14
CASSLGHTEETQYF
TGCGCCAGCAGCTTAGGACATACCGAAGAGACCCAGTACTTC
>TRBD2|TRBJ2-3|TRBV28|.|14
CASWTSGRTDTQYF
TGTGCCAGCTGGACTAGCGGGAGAACAGATACGCAGTATTTT
>TRBD1|TRBJ2-5|TRBV2|.|16
CASRVPWTGQQETQYF
TGTGCCAGCAGGGTCCCCTGGACAGGCCAACAAGAGACCCAGTACTTC
>TRBD1|TRBJ2-7|TRBV6-1|.|15
CASRAVGTGTYEQYF
TGTGCCAGCAGGGCCGTTGGGACAGGGACCTACGAGCAGTACTTC
>TRBD1|TRBJ1-2|TRBV5-1|once|15
CASSPEATGSYGYTF
TGCGCCAGCAGCCCGGAGGCGACAGGGAGCTATGGCTACACCTTC
>.|TRBJ1-2|TRBV30|.|11
CAWNLAYGYTF
TGTGCCTGGAATCTAGCCTATGGCTACACCTTC
>TRBD1|TRBJ1-2|TRBV14|.|15
CASSQAGQGRNGYTF
TGTGCCAGCAGCCAAGCGGGACAGGGGCGAAATGGCTACACCTTC
>.|TRBJ1-3|TRBV5-1|.|16
CASSSQTGNSGNTIYF
TGCGCCAGCAGCTCCCAAACAGGAAACTCTGGAAACACCATATATTTT
>.|TRBJ2-3|TRBV21-1|.|16
CASSKGSSPPGDTQYF
TGTGCCAGCAGCAAAGGGTCTAGCCCTCCGGGGGATACGCAGTATTTT
>.|TRBJ1-1|TRBV2|few|13
CARKIAGNTEAFF
TGTGCCAGAAAAATAGCCGGGAACACTGAAGCTTTCTTT
>TRBD1|TRBJ2-7|TRBV6-6|.|12
CASTRDSYEQYF
TGTGCCAGCACCAGGGACAGCTACGAGCAGTACTTC
>.|TRBJ2-3|TRBV14|.|17
CASSQVRGTPSPDTQYF
TGTGCCAGCAGCCAAGTTAGGGGGACCCCGTCCCCCGATACGCAGTATTTT
>.|TRBJ1-5|TRBV9|.|15
CASSKGGGGNQPQHF
TGTGCCAGCAGCAAAGGGGGAGGGGGCAATCAGCCCCAGCATTTT
>TRBD1|TRBJ1-5|TRBV7-8|.|14
CASSWDRSNQPQHF
TGTGCCAGCAGCTGGGACAGAAGCAATCAGCCCCAGCATTTT
>TRBD1|TRBJ2-5|TRBV7-9|.|17
CASSPTTGFRFAETQYF
TGTGCCAGCAGCCCCACGACAGGGTTCAGGTTTGCGGAGACCCAGTACTTC
>.|TRBJ1-2|TRBV7-4|.|15
CASSLDSRANYGYTF
TGTGCCAGCAGCTTAGACTCCCGTGCTAACTATGGCTACACCTTC
>.|TRBJ1-1|TRBV23-1|.|16
CASTQQDSHGDTEAFF
TGCGCCAGCACACAACAGGACAGTCATGGGGACACTGAAGCTTTCTTT